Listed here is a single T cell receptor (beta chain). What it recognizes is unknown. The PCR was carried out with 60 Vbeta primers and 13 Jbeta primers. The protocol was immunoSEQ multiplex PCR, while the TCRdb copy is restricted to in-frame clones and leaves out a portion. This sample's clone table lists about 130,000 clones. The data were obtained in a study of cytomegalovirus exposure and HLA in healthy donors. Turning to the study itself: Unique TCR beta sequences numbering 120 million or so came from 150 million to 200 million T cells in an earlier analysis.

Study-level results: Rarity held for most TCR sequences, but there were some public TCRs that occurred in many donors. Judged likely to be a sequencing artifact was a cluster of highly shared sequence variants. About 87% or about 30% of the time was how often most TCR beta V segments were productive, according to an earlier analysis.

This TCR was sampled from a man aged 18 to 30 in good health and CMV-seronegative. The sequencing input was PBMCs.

Written as DNA, the CDR3 is TGTGCCTGGAGAGCAGGACTAGCGGGCACAGATACGCAGTATTTT. Its translation: CAWRAGLAGTDTQYF. The chain has TRBV30 and TRBJ2-3; TRBD2 matches at 10 bases. Trimming took 3 bases from V and 1 from J; bases not matched to a gene: 4. The V gene's germline CDR1 is GTSNPN and CDR2 SVGIG (reference sequence). CDR3 length: 15 amino acids.